The rows below give T cell receptor beta chains drawn from one sample of a study of blood T cells in healthy people across ages. TCRdb re-derived calls from the 5' RACE reads in MiXCR, one entry per CDR3 protein. The sample shows around 600,000 distinct CDR3 sequences, 45% to 55% of them seen only once. Sequenced sample: blood. The receptors stem from a man at least 80 years old in good health. CDR3s include the opening cysteine and the closing phenylalanine or tryptophan. The D gene is left open where the match is weak. A clone size is listed for some rows: how often the clone was seen (once, few, many), or a class if it is expanded.

d_call	v_call	j_call	clone_size	cdr3_aa	cdr3_nt
NA	TRBV20-1	TRBJ2-7	NA	CSARPGAYEQYF	TGCAGTGCTAGACCCGGAGCCTACGAGCAGTACTTC
NA	TRBV24-1	TRBJ2-1	NA	CATSDLGRGPYNEQFF	TGTGCCACCAGTGATTTGGGGCGGGGGCCGTACAATGAGCAGTTCTTC
NA	TRBV12-3/TRBV12-4	TRBJ2-7	NA	CASSSGYPTYEQYF	TGTGCCAGCAGCTCAGGGTACCCAACTTACGAGCAGTACTTC
NA	TRBV25-1	TRBJ2-7	many	CASSRMGSDEQYF	TGTGCCAGCAGTCGGATGGGTTCTGACGAGCAGTACTTC
TRBD1	TRBV6-1	TRBJ2-1	NA	CACSRDRVSYNEQFF	TGTGCCTGCAGTCGGGACAGGGTGTCCTACAATGAGCAGTTCTTC
NA	TRBV6-6	TRBJ1-5	many	CASSYSTGNPNQPQHF	TGTGCCAGCAGTTACTCGACAGGAAACCCCAATCAGCCCCAGCATTTT
NA	TRBV7-2	TRBJ1-6	NA	CASSLDSGSPLHF	TGTGCCAGCAGCTTGGATTCTGGCTCACCCCTCCACTTT
TRBD2	TRBV4-3	TRBJ2-3	NA	CASSHLPSGAITDTQYF	TGCGCCAGCAGCCATCTTCCTAGCGGAGCCATCACAGATACGCAGTATTTT
NA	TRBV20-1	TRBJ1-5	few	CSARDPGLPRANQPQHF	TGCAGTGCTAGGGATCCGGGACTCCCAAGGGCAAATCAGCCCCAGCATTTT
NA	TRBV6-5	TRBJ2-7	many	CASKSGRSSYEQYF	TGTGCCAGCAAGTCTGGGCGGAGCTCCTACGAGCAGTACTTC
NA	TRBV12-3/TRBV12-4	TRBJ2-7	once	CASRTGTAHEQYF	TGTGCCAGCAGGACAGGGACTGCCCACGAGCAGTACTTC
NA	TRBV7-2	TRBJ1-1	NA	CASSLVGGTGTEAFF	TGTGCCAGCAGCTTAGTAGGCGGCACGGGCACTGAAGCTTTCTTT
NA	TRBV20-1	TRBJ2-3	NA	CSARDVGLTDTQYF	TGCAGTGCCAGAGATGTGGGACTCACAGATACGCAGTATTTT
NA	TRBV20-1	TRBJ1-1	once	CSARDPGNTEAFF	TGCAGTGCTAGAGATCCAGGGAACACTGAAGCTTTCTTT
TRBD2	TRBV7-2	TRBJ2-5	NA	CASSLVWTSGETQYF	TGTGCCAGCAGCTTAGTGTGGACTAGTGGGGAGACCCAGTACTTC
TRBD2	TRBV7-2	TRBJ2-5	NA	CASSSVLAGGEETQYF	TGTGCCAGCAGCTCCGTCCTAGCGGGAGGCGAGGAGACCCAGTACTTC
TRBD1	TRBV5-1	TRBJ2-5	few	CASSAARGRYQETQYF	TGCGCCAGCAGCGCCGCCAGGGGGCGCTATCAAGAGACCCAGTACTTC
TRBD1	TRBV29-1	TRBJ2-7	NA	CSVVRTGAYEQYF	TGCAGCGTTGTTCGGACAGGGGCCTACGAGCAGTACTTC
NA	TRBV20-1	TRBJ2-3	NA	CSATTDADLDTQYF	TGCAGTGCCACGACGGACGCCGACCTAGATACGCAGTATTTT
TRBD1	TRBV6-6	TRBJ1-1	many	CASRIDRATTEAFF	TGTGCCAGCAGAATAGACAGGGCTACCACTGAAGCTTTCTTT
NA	TRBV6-1	TRBJ1-5	NA	CASRRTSNQPQHF	TGTGCCAGCAGACGTACTAGCAATCAGCCCCAGCATTTT
NA	TRBV6-2/TRBV6-3	TRBJ2-1	NA	CASGLQAYNEQFF	TGTGCCAGCGGGTTACAGGCTTACAATGAGCAGTTCTTC
TRBD1	TRBV6-5	TRBJ2-3	many	CASSYSSDRDTDTQYF	TGTGCCAGCAGTTACTCGAGTGACAGGGACACAGATACGCAGTATTTT
NA	TRBV9	TRBJ2-7	few	CASSRATTNEQYF	TGTGCCAGCAGCCGGGCCACAACCAACGAGCAGTACTTC
NA	TRBV25-1	TRBJ2-1	many	CASSEEKGYNEQFF	TGTGCCAGCAGTGAAGAAAAGGGCTACAATGAGCAGTTCTTC
NA	TRBV20-1	TRBJ1-1	NA	CSAQGRDTEAFF	TGCAGTGCCCAAGGGAGGGACACTGAAGCATTCTTT
NA	TRBV7-2	TRBJ2-7	few	CASSSGVEQYF	TGTGCCAGCAGCTCAGGGGTCGAGCAGTACTTC
NA	TRBV5-1	TRBJ2-5	few	CASSLGQAQETQYF	TGCGCCAGCAGCTTGGGACAGGCCCAAGAGACCCAGTACTTC
NA	TRBV5-1	TRBJ2-1	NA	CASSIFKPQGEQFF	TGCGCCAGCAGCATATTCAAACCTCAGGGCGAGCAGTTCTTC
TRBD1	TRBV10-3	TRBJ2-5	NA	CAISEQDREETQYF	TGTGCCATCAGTGAGCAGGACAGGGAAGAGACCCAGTACTTC
NA	TRBV21-1	TRBJ2-7	few	CASLPASGRALMAYEQYF	TGTGCCAGCCTACCCGCTAGCGGGAGGGCCCTGATGGCCTACGAGCAGTACTTC
NA	TRBV10-3	TRBJ2-1	few	CAISESGVGQFF	TGTGCCATCAGTGAGTCAGGGGTGGGGCAGTTCTTC
TRBD2	TRBV6-1	TRBJ2-2	few	CASSPGYRGEGTGELFF	TGTGCCAGCAGCCCCGGTTATCGGGGGGAGGGCACCGGGGAGCTGTTTTTT
TRBD1	TRBV7-8	TRBJ1-6	few	CASSLRTGQGSYNSPLHF	TGTGCCAGCAGCCTACGGACAGGGCAAGGCTCCTATAATTCACCCCTCCACTTT
NA	TRBV6-5	TRBJ2-1	many	CASSYGGGGGNEQFF	TGTGCCAGCAGTTACGGGGGGGGCGGGGGCAATGAGCAGTTCTTC
NA	TRBV7-2	TRBJ1-6	NA	CASSLEPWAGHNSPLHF	TGTGCCAGCAGCTTAGAGCCTTGGGCAGGACATAATTCACCCCTCCACTTT
TRBD1	TRBV2	TRBJ2-7	few	CASRQGAKPEQYF	TGTGCCAGTCGACAGGGGGCCAAACCCGAGCAGTACTTC
TRBD1	TRBV7-2	TRBJ2-7	NA	CASSRQGDKNEQYF	TGTGCCAGCAGCCGACAGGGCGACAAGAACGAGCAGTACTTC
TRBD2	TRBV12-3/TRBV12-4	TRBJ2-3	NA	CASSIAGELGGDTQYF	TGTGCCAGCAGCATAGCGGGAGAATTAGGTGGGGATACGCAGTATTTT
TRBD1	TRBV7-3	TRBJ2-1	few	CASSPPGQSSYNEQFF	TGTGCCAGCAGCCCTCCGGGACAGAGCTCCTACAATGAGCAGTTCTTC
NA	TRBV20-1	TRBJ1-1	NA	CSARDGNRVNTEAFF	TGCAGTGCTAGAGATGGGAACAGGGTGAACACTGAAGCTTTCTTT
NA	TRBV7-2	TRBJ2-1	many	CASSLAEEQFF	TGTGCCAGCAGCTTAGCGGAGGAGCAGTTCTTC
NA	TRBV7-9	TRBJ2-4	NA	CASSVGGADKNIQYF	TGTGCCAGCAGCGTTGGAGGGGCTGACAAAAACATTCAGTACTTC
TRBD1	TRBV9	TRBJ1-2	NA	CASSATLTGDYGYTF	TGTGCCAGCAGCGCTACCTTAACAGGGGACTATGGCTACACCTTC
NA	TRBV20-1	TRBJ1-4	once	CSARGSQRYEKLFF	TGCAGTGCTAGAGGGTCGCAGCGATATGAAAAACTGTTTTTT
NA	TRBV20-1	TRBJ1-4	large	CSAEAGEKLFF	TGCAGTGCTGAGGCTGGTGAAAAACTGTTTTTT
NA	TRBV11-2	TRBJ1-5	NA	CASSSGRINQPQHF	TGTGCCAGCAGCTCGGGACGGATCAATCAGCCCCAGCATTTT
TRBD1	TRBV28	TRBJ1-5	NA	CASSATGTGFQPQHF	TGTGCCAGCAGTGCGACCGGGACAGGGTTTCAGCCCCAGCATTTT
TRBD2	TRBV4-3	TRBJ2-1	NA	CASSPIGTSGRGEQFF	TGCGCCAGCAGCCCCATCGGGACTAGCGGGAGAGGCGAGCAGTTCTTC
NA	TRBV29-1	TRBJ2-5	NA	CSVAYSGGLGETQYF	TGCAGCGTTGCCTACTCTGGGGGTCTCGGGGAGACCCAGTACTTC
NA	TRBV12-3/TRBV12-4	TRBJ1-2	NA	CASSAGQQGYTF	TGTGCCAGCAGCGCAGGACAACAAGGCTACACCTTC
NA	TRBV2	TRBJ2-7	once	CASSDLGQSSYEQYF	TGTGCCAGCAGTGATTTGGGGCAGAGCTCCTACGAGCAGTACTTC
NA	TRBV11-1	TRBJ2-7	NA	CASSLRNRAYEQYF	TGTGCCAGCAGCTTACGGAACAGGGCCTACGAGCAGTACTTC
NA	TRBV7-2	TRBJ2-1	NA	CASSLAISPYNEQFF	TGTGCCAGCAGCTTAGCCATTAGCCCCTACAATGAGCAGTTCTTC
NA	TRBV4-3	TRBJ1-3	NA	CASSQDIGLAGNTIYF	TGCGCCAGCAGCCAAGATATCGGGCTGGCTGGAAACACCATATATTTT
TRBD1	TRBV29-1	TRBJ1-5	NA	CSVRDRGGQPQHF	TGCAGCGTGAGGGACAGGGGGGGACAGCCCCAGCATTTT